Below are 13 T cell receptor beta chains sequenced from a single sample in a study of shared clonotypes between healthy human individuals (dated by TCRdb to the early 2020s). Library preparation used the immunoSEQ multiplex PCR assay. In its TCRdb copy, this immuneACCESS table keeps in-frame sequences only and misses some clones. Where compared with another copy, unresolved V genes explain less than half of these, and the others have no known cause. The sample has roughly 2,500,000 clones on record, over 85% of them singletons. The ten top clones hold around 0.4% of the sample. Sequenced input: naive CD4+ T cells from PBMCs. Taken with the paper, the label for cell subset or site translates to: CD45RA+ positively selected. These receptors all stem from a man between 18 and 35 years old in good health. Some clones in this sample may be carry-over from other donors' samples.

The V gene is TRBV5-6, the J gene TRBJ2-7, with a tentative D call TRBD1 (5 bases). This CDR3 has 15 amino acids. V lost 1 base and J lost 0, with 11 bases in between. In germline, CDR1 is SGHDT, CDR2 YYEEEE. This chain's CDR3 is CASSLRRTSSYEQYF. The CDR3 DNA reads TGTGCCAGCAGCTTGCGCAGGACAAGCTCCTACGAGCAGTACTTC.

V is TRBV7-2 and J is TRBJ2-2; D call uncertain. This CDR3 comprises 15 residues. Trimming removed 8 bases at V and 1 base at J, with 14 bases between. CDR1 and CDR2 (germline): SGHTA, FQGNSA. The CDR3 loop reads CASPPPPRNTGELFF. The CDR3 DNA follows: TGTGCCAGCCCCCCACCCCCCAGGAACACCGGGGAGCTGTTTTTT.

This clone was seen just once. This chain links TRBV29-1 with TRBJ2-7; possibly TRBD2 for D (5 bases). V was trimmed by 6 bases and J by 6 bases, leaving 18 bases between them. Per germline, CDR1 SQVTM and CDR2 ANQGSEA. The CDR3 totals 13 residues. The CDR3: CSVRGRQTVEQYF. In DNA, the CDR3 is TGCAGCGTCCGCGGGCGGCAGACTGTCGAGCAGTACTTC.

This sequence joins TRBV5-1 and TRBJ2-1; D not resolved. Germline values: CDR1 SGHRS, CDR2 YFSETQ. Trimming removed 0 bases from V and 6 bases from J, with 13 bases in between. There are 15 residues in the CDR3. The chain's CDR3 is CASSLDPGPGNEQFF. The CDR3 DNA reads as TGCGCCAGCAGCTTGGACCCAGGCCCGGGCAATGAGCAGTTCTTC. Filled out from reference TRBV5-1 and TRBJ2-1, the complete variable domain reads KAGVTQTPRYLIKTRGQQVTLSCSPISGHRSVSWYQQTPGQGLQFLFEYFSETQRNKGNFPGRFSGRQFSNSRSEMNVSTLELGDSALYLCASSLDPGPGNEQFFGPGTRLTVL.

This clone came up once. The V and J genes are TRBV7-6 and TRBJ2-2, with TRBD2 matching over 14 bases. J was trimmed by 6 bases and V by 7 bases; bases with no gene match: 7. The germline V gene has CDR1 SGHVS and CDR2 FNYEAQ. This CDR3 comprises 16 residues. CDR3 in DNA: TGTGCCAGCATAGCGGGACTAGCGGGAGTTCCCGGGGAGCTGTTTTTT. This codes for CASIAGLAGVPGELFF.

This chain joins TRBV11-2 and TRBJ2-3; 9 bases fit TRBD2. The V segment lost 5 bases and the J segment 3 bases; nucleotides outside the gene matches: 3. The CDR3 sequence is 14 residues long. Germline V gene lookup returns CDR1 SGHAT and CDR2 FQNNGV. CDR3 nucleotides: TGTGCCAGCAGCCCCCTAGCGGGAACAGATACGCAGTATTTT. It is translated as CASSPLAGTDTQYF. The variable domain in full, completed from reference TRBV11-2 and TRBJ2-3, reads EAGVAQSPRYKIIEKRQSVAFWCNPISGHATLYWYQQILGQGPKLLIQFQNNGVVDDSQLPKDRFSAERLKGVDSTLKIQPAKLEDSAVYLCASSPLAGTDTQYFGPGTRLTVL.

This sequence joins TRBV27 and TRBJ2-3; perhaps TRBD2 as D (5 bases). Trimming removed 0 bases from V and 4 bases from J, with 17 bases in between. The germline gives CDR1 MNHEY, CDR2 SMNVEV (reference sequence). This CDR3 has 17 residues. CDR3 in DNA: TGTGCCAGCAGTTTATCTACCCCCCGCTCGCGGGCAGATACGCAGTATTTT. This sequence encodes CASSLSTPRSRADTQYF.

The chain has TRBV27 and TRBJ1-5; the D is unclear. This CDR3 contains 16 residues. The V end was cut by 3 bases, the J end by 0 bases, with 12 bases between. Germline V gene data show CDR1 as MNHEY and CDR2 as SMNVEV (reference sequence). The CDR3 sequence: CASSFGGLLSNQPQHF. CDR3 sequence (DNA): TGTGCCAGCAGTTTCGGAGGGCTTCTTAGCAATCAGCCCCAGCATTTT.

The genes are TRBV5-6 and TRBJ2-2; D remains ambiguous. This CDR3 has 12 amino acids. The germline gives CDR1 SGHDT, CDR2 YYEEEE. V gave up 6 bases and J gave up 9 bases, with 12 bases separating them. In DNA form, the CDR3 reads TGTGCCAGCACCCAAGATCAACGGGAGCTGTTTTTT. Protein sequence: CASTQDQRELFF.

This chain links TRBV30 with TRBJ2-5; no clear D gene. CDR1 and CDR2 (germline): GTSNPN, SVGIG (reference sequence). The ends were cut back, 2 bases at V and 11 bases at J, with 15 bases in the middle. CDR3 size: 12 residues. Written as DNA, the CDR3 is TGTGCCTGGAGTCCGGGCCGGGTGGGGCAGTACTTC. This codes for CAWSPGRVGQYF.

J is TRBJ2-2 and V is TRBV4-1, with D perhaps TRBD1 (6 bases). This CDR3 region has 15 residues. The ends were cut back, 0 bases at V and 6 bases at J, with 11 bases in the middle. CDR1 is MGHRA, CDR2 YSYEKL, per germline. The DNA of the CDR3 is TGCGCCAGCAGCCAAGAGGGGGCGCCAGCCGGGGAGCTGTTTTTT. Its protein is CASSQEGAPAGELFF.

This rearrangement joins TRBV28 to TRBJ1-1; TRBD1 matches 9 bases. The length of the CDR3 is 15 residues. J gave up 1 base and V 5 bases, and 5 bases lay outside the gene matches. Germline V lookup: CDR1 MDHEN, CDR2 SYDVKM. In nucleotides, the CDR3 is TGTGCCAGCAGTATCGCGGGACAGGGGAACACTGAAGCTTTCTTT. Translating gives CASSIAGQGNTEAFF.

This chain links TRBV5-1 with TRBJ2-6; no clear D. Germline V gene sequence: CDR1 SGHRS, CDR2 YFSETQ. The CDR3 has 16 residues. V lost 0 bases and J 0 bases, leaving 7 bases between the germline ends. In DNA, the CDR3 is TGCGCCAGCAGCTTGGGGGCGTTCTCTGGGGCCAACGTCCTGACTTTC. This gives the protein CASSLGAFSGANVLTF.